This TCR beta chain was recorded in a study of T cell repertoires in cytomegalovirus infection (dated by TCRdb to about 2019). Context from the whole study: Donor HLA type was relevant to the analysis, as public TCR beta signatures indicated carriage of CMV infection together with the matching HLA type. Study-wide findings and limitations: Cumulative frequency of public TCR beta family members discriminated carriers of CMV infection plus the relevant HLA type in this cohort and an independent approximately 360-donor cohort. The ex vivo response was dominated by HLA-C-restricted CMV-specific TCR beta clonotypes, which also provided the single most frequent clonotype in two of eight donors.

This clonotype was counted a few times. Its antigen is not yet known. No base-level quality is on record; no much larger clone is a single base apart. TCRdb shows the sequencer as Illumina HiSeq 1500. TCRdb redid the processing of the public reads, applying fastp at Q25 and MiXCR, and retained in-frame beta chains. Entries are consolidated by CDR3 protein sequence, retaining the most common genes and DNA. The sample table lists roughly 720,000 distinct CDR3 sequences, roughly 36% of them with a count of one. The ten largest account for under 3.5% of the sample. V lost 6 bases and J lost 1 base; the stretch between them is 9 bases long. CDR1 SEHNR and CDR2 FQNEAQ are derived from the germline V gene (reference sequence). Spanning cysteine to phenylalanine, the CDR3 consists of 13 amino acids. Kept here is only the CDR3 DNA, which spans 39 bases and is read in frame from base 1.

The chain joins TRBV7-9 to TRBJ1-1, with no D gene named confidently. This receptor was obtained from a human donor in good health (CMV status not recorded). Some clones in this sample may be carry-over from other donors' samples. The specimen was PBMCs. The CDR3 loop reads CASRSRTNTEAFF. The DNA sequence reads TGTGCCAGCAGAAGCCGGACGAACACTGAAGCTTTCTTT. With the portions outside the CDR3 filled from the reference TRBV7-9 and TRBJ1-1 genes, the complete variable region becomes DTGVSQNPRHKITKRGQNVTFRCDPISEHNRLYWYRQTLGQGPEFLTYFQNEAQLEKSRLLSDRFSAERPKGSFSTLEIQRTEQGDSAMYLCASRSRTNTEAFFGQGTRLTVV.